The sequence of this T cell receptor beta chain was determined in a study of blood T cell repertoires in COVID-19. Study overall: The analysed material was cDNA or gDNA that came from T cells, B-cell-depleted T cells, or PBMCs.

Trimming at V came to 3 bases and at J to 0 bases, leaving 9 bases not matched to a gene. This CDR3 contains 17 residues. Germline loops: CDR1 SGHAT, CDR2 FQNNGV. The data were produced by immunoSEQ multiplex PCR, yet TCRdb's version contains in-frame clones alone and is incomplete. The sample includes some 230,000 clones, approximately 83% of them seen just once. This chain links TRBV11-2 with TRBJ2-3; 7 bases are shared with TRBD2. Sequencing was performed on peripheral blood. The sequence was collected from a woman under 40 who had recovered from COVID-19. CDR3 nucleotide sequence: TGTGCCAGCAGCTTCCCCTCCAGCGGGACTAGCACAGATACGCAGTATTTT. This gives the protein CASSFPSSGTSTDTQYF. Drawing the rest from reference TRBV11-2 and TRBJ2-3, the complete variable domain is EAGVAQSPRYKIIEKRQSVAFWCNPISGHATLYWYQQILGQGPKLLIQFQNNGVVDDSQLPKDRFSAERLKGVDSTLKIQPAKLEDSAVYLCASSFPSSGTSTDTQYFGPGTRLTVL.